This entry lists 12 T cell receptor beta chains sequenced from one sample in a study of cytomegalovirus exposure and HLA in healthy donors. Primers: 60 Vbeta forward and 13 Jbeta reverse. Sequencing used immunoSEQ multiplex PCR; TCRdb keeps in-frame clones, though not all of them. The sample lists some 190,000 clones, 76% occurring once. The sequenced sample was PBMCs. Receptor source: a young man in good health and CMV-seronegative.

CDR3 sequence: CASSDPGQGAYGYTF. DNA for the CDR3: TGTGCCAGCAGTGATCCCGGACAGGGGGCATATGGCTACACCTTC. This chain links TRBV25-1 with TRBJ1-2; 11 bases align to TRBD1. V trimming: 3 bases; J trimming: 5 bases; junction bases outside the gene matches: 5. Germline V gives CDR1 MGHDK, CDR2 SYGVNS. CDR3 length: 15 residues.

On this clone: Other DNA sequences in the sample encode the same CDR3. The rearrangement links TRBV5-6 to TRBJ2-3; a possible D gene is TRBD2 (6 bases). This CDR3 region has 15 residues. The germline V gene encodes CDR1 SGHDT and CDR2 YYEEEE. Trimming took off 1 base at V and 2 bases at J, with 11 bases between the two ends. CDR3 DNA sequence: TGTGCCAGCAGCTTGACCGGGGGACCCACAGATACGCAGTATTTT. Protein: CASSLTGGPTDTQYF.

CDR3: CASSAPDRSYSGGETQYF. CDR3 in DNA: TGTGCCAGCAGCGCCCCCGACAGGAGTTACTCTGGGGGAGAGACCCAGTACTTC. The genes are TRBV5-6 and TRBJ2-5; possibly TRBD1 for D (6 bases). Looked up from germline, CDR1 is SGHDT and CDR2 is YYEEEE. This CDR3 has 18 amino acids. Trimming removed 4 bases from V and 4 bases from J, with 26 bases in between.

The chain carries TRBV4-2 and TRBJ2-3; 8 bases fit TRBD2. The germline V gene has CDR1 LGHNA and CDR2 YNFKEQ. This CDR3 is 20 amino acids long. The ends lost 4 bases at V and 0 bases at J; junction bases unmatched: 18. DNA for the CDR3: TGTGCCAGCAGCCCGCGGGGCGGGGGGACCTCATTTCCTAGCACAGATACGCAGTATTTT. Translating gives CASSPRGGGTSFPSTDTQYF.

This chain joins TRBV6-5 and TRBJ1-1; no clear D. The germline V gene has CDR1 MNHEY and CDR2 SVGAGI. The CDR3 has 11 amino acids. The V end was cut by 4 bases, the J end by 8 bases, with 8 bases between. The CDR3 sequence: CASSSKLEAFF. The CDR3 bases are TGTGCCAGCAGTTCTAAGCTGGAAGCTTTCTTT.

This sequence joins TRBV27 and TRBJ1-2; 7 bases match TRBD1. From germline, CDR1 is MNHEY and CDR2 SMNVEV (reference sequence). CDR3 size: 16 residues. V gave up 9 bases and J gave up 2 bases; unmatched junction bases: 15. DNA for the CDR3: TGTGCCAGTTTTGGAAGGGGGCTACCGCCCAACTATGGCTACACCTTC. Translated: CASFGRGLPPNYGYTF.

This clone was recorded once. The chain recombines TRBV5-1 with TRBJ1-6; 7 nucleotides agree with TRBD1. The CDR3 runs to 16 residues. V was pared by 2 bases and J by 5 bases, with 7 bases of the junction left unmatched. Germline CDR1 and CDR2: SGHRS and YFSETQ. The CDR3 DNA reads TGCGCCAGCAGCTTTCTGAGCAGGGGGGATAATTCACCCCTCCACTTT. Translation gives CASSFLSRGDNSPLHF.

A single count supports this clone. V gene TRBV7-4 combines with J gene TRBJ1-2; 10 bases agree with TRBD1. The CDR3 covers 16 residues. The trim removed 1 base at V and 3 bases at J, leaving 5 bases unmatched. The germline V gene encodes CDR1 SGHVT and CDR2 SQSDAQ. CDR3 region: CASSLGGQGIYYGYTF. CDR3 DNA: TGTGCCAGCAGCTTAGGGGGACAGGGGATCTACTATGGCTACACCTTC. Filled out from reference TRBV7-4 and TRBJ1-2, the complete variable domain reads GAGVSQSPRYKVAKRGRDVALRCDSISGHVTLYWYRQTLGQGSEVLTYSQSDAQRDKSGRPSGRFSAERPERSVSTLKIQRTEQGDSAVYLCASSLGGQGIYYGYTFGSGTRLTVV.

This sequence joins TRBV7-3 and TRBJ2-2, with TRBD1 matching 8 bases. The germline V gene has CDR1 SGHTA and CDR2 FQGTGA. V shed 3 bases, J shed 6 bases, and the junction held 6 bases outside the gene matches. This CDR3 contains 15 residues. Here the CDR3 DNA reads TGTGCCAGCAGCTTGACAGGGGCTAGGGCCGGGGAGCTGTTTTTT. This sequence encodes CASSLTGARAGELFF.

This clone appeared a single time. As DNA, the CDR3 is TGTGCCAGCAGCTTACTGGGGGGGAAGTACTTC. This encodes CASSLLGGKYF. V and J are TRBV7-9 and TRBJ2-7, with 7 bases fitting TRBD2. Losses at the gene ends were 2 bases for V and 11 bases for J; bases not matched to a gene: 3. Germline V lookup: CDR1 SEHNR, CDR2 FQNEAQ (reference sequence). This CDR3 comprises 11 residues. Full variable domain (remainder filled in from reference TRBV7-9 and TRBJ2-7): DTGVSQNPRHKITKRGQNVTFRCDPISEHNRLYWYRQTLGQGPEFLTYFQNEAQLEKSRLLSDRFSAERPKGSFSTLEIQRTEQGDSAMYLCASSLLGGKYFGPGTRLTVT.

CDR3 sequence: CASSPLRTVRETQYF. In DNA, the CDR3 is TGTGCCAGCAGCCCCCTCAGGACTGTTCGGGAGACCCAGTACTTC. This rearrangement joins TRBV7-2 to TRBJ2-5, with a possible D match to TRBD2 (5 bases). CDR1 is SGHTA, CDR2 FQGNSA, per germline. The CDR3 loop spans 15 amino acids. Trimming pared 5 bases from V and 5 bases from J, leaving 18 bases between. The whole variable domain, filled in from reference TRBV7-2 and TRBJ2-5, reads GAGVSQSPSNKVTEKGKDVELRCDPISGHTALYWYRQSLGQGLEFLIYFQGNSAPDKSGLPSDRFSAERTGGSVSTLTIQRTQQEDSAVYLCASSPLRTVRETQYFGPGTRLLVL.

This rearrangement joins TRBV27 to TRBJ2-7; 16 bases line up with TRBD2. J was trimmed by 9 bases and V by 5 bases; bases with no gene match: 4. The CDR3 loop spans 14 amino acids. Germline V gene sequence: CDR1 MNHEY, CDR2 SMNVEV (reference sequence). Written as DNA, the CDR3 is TGTGCCAGCAGTCCGGGACTAGCGGGAGGGGTGCAGTACTTC. Its translation: CASSPGLAGGVQYF.